Shown below are 2 T cell receptor beta chains from a single sample sequenced in a study. TCRdb processed the 5' RACE reads anew with MiXCR; each CDR3 protein has one entry. The sample lists 53,000 or so distinct CDR3 sequences; approximately 24% were seen once. The sequenced material came from tumor-infiltrating naive CD4+ T cells sorted from the breast tumor. This sample's subset: naive CD4+ T cells, CD4+CD45RA+CD25-. Receptors originate from a female donor with breast cancer.

This clonotype was detected a few times. The DNA of the CDR3 is TGTGCCAGCAGCTTAGATGCGGGAGGGCTCTCCTACGAGCAGTACTTC. Translation: CASSLDAGGLSYEQYF. V is TRBV7-9 and J is TRBJ2-7; 9 bases align to TRBD2. The V gene's germline CDR1 is SEHNR and CDR2 FQNEAQ (reference sequence). After removal of 1 base from V and 0 bases from J, the junction contained 4 bases not matched to a gene. The CDR3 has 16 residues.

This clonotype was observed a few times. The V call is TRBV29-1, the J call TRBJ1-5; D possibly corresponds to TRBD1 (5 bases). CDR1 is SQVTM and CDR2 is ANQGSEA in the germline V gene. The germline V and J ends were trimmed by 4 bases and 6 bases, with 10 bases remaining between them. The CDR3 contains 12 residues. The CDR3 sequence is CSVGGGTQPQHF. The CDR3 region has the DNA TGCAGCGTTGGGGGGGGGACTCAGCCCCAGCATTTT.